This note documents a single T cell receptor beta chain sequence. No antigen is known for it. The treatment here: 15 to 20 received Ad26.COV2.S at low or high dose, single or two shots; about 5 received placebo; per-sample allocation not given. Sampling occurred on day 63 after the first vaccine or placebo injection. The study used a vaccine consisting of an Ad26 vector that expressed Wuhan-strain SARS-CoV-2 spike. The entry originates in a study of Ad26.COV2.S vaccination and SARS-CoV-2 variants. Study results and limitations: Reported post-vaccination CD8+ and CD4+ T cell responses to spike showed substantial breadth. Using TCR breadth and depth analyses may have led to underestimated total T cell responses. Vaccine and placebo groups showed comparable non-spike TCR breadth.

Using immunoSEQ multiplex PCR, the repertoire was profiled, and TCRdb retains in-frame clones only, with some absent. The data show roughly 500,000 clones, around 88% seen once. Germline V gene data show CDR1 as LNHNV and CDR2 as YYDKDF (reference sequence). The CDR3 totals 12 residues. V was clipped by 0 bases and J by 5 bases, with 3 bases between them. The sequencing here drew on peripheral blood, taken in a trial of Ad26.COV2.S vaccine versus placebo. The clonotype was recovered from a person between 18 and 60 years old who received the Ad26.COV2.S COVID-19 vaccine or a placebo. The V gene is TRBV15, the J gene TRBJ2-3; D not certain. The CDR3 loop is CATSRDKDTQYF. The CDR3 DNA is TGTGCCACCAGCAGAGATAAAGATACGCAGTATTTT.